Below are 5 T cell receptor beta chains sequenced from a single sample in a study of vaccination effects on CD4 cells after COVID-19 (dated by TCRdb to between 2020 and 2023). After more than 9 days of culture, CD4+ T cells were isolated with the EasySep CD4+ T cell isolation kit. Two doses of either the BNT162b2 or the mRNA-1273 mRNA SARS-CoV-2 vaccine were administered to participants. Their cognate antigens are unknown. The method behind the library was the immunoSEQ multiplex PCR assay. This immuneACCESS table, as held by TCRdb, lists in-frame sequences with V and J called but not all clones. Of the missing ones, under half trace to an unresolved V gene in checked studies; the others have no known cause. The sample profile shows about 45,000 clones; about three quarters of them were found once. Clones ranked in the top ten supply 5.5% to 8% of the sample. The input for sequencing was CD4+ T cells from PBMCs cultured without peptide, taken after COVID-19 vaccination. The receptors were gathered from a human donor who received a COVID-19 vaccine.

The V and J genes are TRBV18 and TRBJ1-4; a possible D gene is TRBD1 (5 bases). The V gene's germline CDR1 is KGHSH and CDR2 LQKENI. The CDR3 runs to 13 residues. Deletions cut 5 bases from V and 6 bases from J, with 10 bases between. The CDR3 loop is CASSEGLDEKLFF. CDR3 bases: TGTGCCAGCTCAGAGGGGCTTGATGAAAAACTGTTTTTT.

As DNA, the CDR3 is TGTGCCAGCAGTTTCAGGGGGCGAGAAGGGACGGGCAATCAGCCCCAGCATTTT. The encoded protein is CASSFRGREGTGNQPQHF. The chain combines TRBV27 with TRBJ1-5, with 8 nucleotides matching TRBD1. V lost 3 bases to trimming and J lost 2 bases; unmatched junction nucleotides: 12. From germline, CDR1 is MNHEY and CDR2 SMNVEV (reference sequence). This CDR3 is built from 18 residues.

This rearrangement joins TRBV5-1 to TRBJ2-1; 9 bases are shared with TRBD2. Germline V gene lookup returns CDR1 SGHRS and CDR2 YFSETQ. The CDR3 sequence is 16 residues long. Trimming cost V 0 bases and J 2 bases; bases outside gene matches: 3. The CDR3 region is CASSLGGGATYNEQFF. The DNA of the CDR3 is TGCGCCAGCAGCTTGGGCGGGGGGGCTACCTACAATGAGCAGTTCTTC. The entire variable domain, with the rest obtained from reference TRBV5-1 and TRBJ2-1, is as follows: KAGVTQTPRYLIKTRGQQVTLSCSPISGHRSVSWYQQTPGQGLQFLFEYFSETQRNKGNFPGRFSGRQFSNSRSEMNVSTLELGDSALYLCASSLGGGATYNEQFFGPGTRLTVL.

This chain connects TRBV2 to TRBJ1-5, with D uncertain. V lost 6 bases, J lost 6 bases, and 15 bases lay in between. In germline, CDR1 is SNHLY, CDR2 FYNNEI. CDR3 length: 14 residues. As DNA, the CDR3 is TGTGCCAGCAGGGGGTGGGCAGATCCTCAGCCCCAGCATTTT. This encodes CASRGWADPQPQHF.

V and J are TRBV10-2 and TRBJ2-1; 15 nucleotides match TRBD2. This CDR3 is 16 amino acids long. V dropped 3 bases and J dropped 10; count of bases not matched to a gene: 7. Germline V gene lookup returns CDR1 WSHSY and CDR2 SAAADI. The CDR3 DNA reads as TGCGCCAGCAGTGATCCGGGACTAGCGGGAGGTACGGAGCAGTTCTTC. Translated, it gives CASSDPGLAGGTEQFF.